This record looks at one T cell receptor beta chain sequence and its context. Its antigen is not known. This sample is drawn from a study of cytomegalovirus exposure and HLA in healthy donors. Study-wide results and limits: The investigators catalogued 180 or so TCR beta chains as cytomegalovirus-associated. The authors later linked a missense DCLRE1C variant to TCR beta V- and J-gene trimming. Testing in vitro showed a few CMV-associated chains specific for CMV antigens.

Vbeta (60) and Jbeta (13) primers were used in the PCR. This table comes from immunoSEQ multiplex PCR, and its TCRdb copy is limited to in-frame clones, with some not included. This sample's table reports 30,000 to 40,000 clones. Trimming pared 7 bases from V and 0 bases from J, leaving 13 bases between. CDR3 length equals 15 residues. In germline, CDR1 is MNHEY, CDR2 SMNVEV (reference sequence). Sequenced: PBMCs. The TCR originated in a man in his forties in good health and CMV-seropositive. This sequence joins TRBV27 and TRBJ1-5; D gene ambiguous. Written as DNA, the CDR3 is TGTGCCAGCACCTTGAACGTCTATAGCAATCAGCCCCAGCATTTT. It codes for CASTLNVYSNQPQHF.